These 8 T cell receptor beta chains share one sample of origin, sequenced in a study of OX40 agonist ivuxolimab in advanced cancers. Sequencing was performed with immunoSEQ multiplex PCR; in TCRdb, only in-frame clones are kept and a portion is missing. The repertoire consists of 40,000 to 50,000 clones, with roughly 89% occurring once and the leading ten covering 35% to 40%. The sequencing here drew on CD4+ or CD8+ T cells sorted from blood, taken in a trial of the OX40 agonist ivuxolimab. Source of these receptors: an adult with an advanced solid tumor such as melanoma, head and neck, liver or kidney cancer.

The chain is built from TRBV2 and TRBJ2-3; unclear D gene. The germline gives CDR1 SNHLY, CDR2 FYNNEI. CDR3 size: 11 residues. V lost 7 bases to trimming and J lost 5 bases, with 7 bases between them. CDR3: CASKSVDTQYF. The CDR3 coding sequence is TGTGCCAGCAAATCGGTAGATACGCAGTATTTT.

This chain links TRBV18 with TRBJ1-1; TRBD1 might be the D (5 bases). Trimming removed 2 bases at V and 0 bases at J, with 13 bases between. Germline CDR1 and CDR2: KGHSH and LQKENI. This CDR3 has 16 amino acids. DNA of the CDR3: TGTGCCAGCTCACCAACGGGACCGAGGGTGAACACTGAAGCTTTCTTT. The encoded protein is CASSPTGPRVNTEAFF. Full variable domain (missing parts from reference TRBV18 and TRBJ1-1): NAGVMQNPRHLVRRRGQEARLRCSPMKGHSHVYWYRQLPEEGLKFMVYLQKENIIDESGMPKERFSAEFPKEGPSILRIQQVVRGDSAAYFCASSPTGPRVNTEAFFGQGTRLTVV.

This rearrangement joins TRBV5-5 to TRBJ2-7; maybe TRBD1 (6 bases). Germline CDR1 reads SGHKS; CDR2 reads YYEKEE (reference sequence). CDR3 length: 13 amino acids. Trimming cost V 2 bases and J 2 bases, with 8 bases left between them. CDR3: CASSLQGTYEQYF. The CDR3 DNA follows: TGTGCCAGCAGCTTACAGGGTACCTACGAGCAGTACTTC.

This clone has just a few counts. The rearrangement links TRBV6-5 to TRBJ1-4, with 8 bases aligning to TRBD1. The J segment lost 8 bases and the V segment lost 4 bases, leaving 6 bases of the junction unmatched. CDR3 length: 14 residues. Germline V gives CDR1 MNHEY, CDR2 SVGAGI. The CDR3 DNA reads TGTGCCAGCAGTTTGATGACAGGGGACGAAAAACTGTTTTTT. Protein: CASSLMTGDEKLFF.

The J gene is TRBJ2-1, the V gene TRBV6-1; 8 bases align to TRBD2. This CDR3 region has 14 residues. Per the germline V gene, CDR1 is MNHNS and CDR2 is SASEGT. The V and J ends lost 3 bases and 6 bases, in that order; junction bases with no gene match: 4. The CDR3 loop reads CASSEGLDRNEQFF. In DNA, the CDR3 is TGTGCCAGCAGTGAGGGACTAGACCGCAATGAGCAGTTCTTC.

The chain joins TRBV6-5 to TRBJ1-1, with 8 nucleotides matching TRBD1. The trim removed 2 bases at V and 4 bases at J, leaving 6 bases unmatched. The CDR3 runs 15 residues. CDR1 MNHEY and CDR2 SVGAGI come from the germline V gene. In DNA, the CDR3 is TGTGCCAGCAGTTACGCGACAGGGGTGGTCACTGAAGCTTTCTTT. It yields the protein CASSYATGVVTEAFF.

The CDR3: CATSRDNAGGNYGYTF. The DNA of the CDR3 is TGTGCCACCAGCAGAGATAATGCAGGGGGAAACTATGGCTACACCTTC. The chain joins TRBV15 to TRBJ1-2, with 7 bases matching TRBD1. The CDR3 sequence is 16 residues long. V was clipped by 0 bases and J by 2 bases; unmatched bases: 6. Germline V gene data show CDR1 as LNHNV and CDR2 as YYDKDF (reference sequence).

The chain uses TRBV19 and TRBJ1-5, with D maybe TRBD1 (5 bases). This CDR3 region has 15 residues. V was shortened by 5 bases and J by 7 bases, with 18 bases between the two germline ends. Germline V lookup: CDR1 LNHDA, CDR2 SQIVND (reference sequence). The CDR3 reads CASSPGTIPGQPQHF. DNA of the CDR3: TGTGCCAGTAGTCCGGGGACCATTCCGGGACAGCCCCAGCATTTT.